Below are 24 T cell receptor beta chains sequenced from a single sample in a study of post-analysis software for immune sequencing data. Unique molecular identifiers featured in each of the TCR beta cDNA libraries. One entry per CDR3 protein, called by TCRdb with MiXCR from the PCR reads. The sample has over 700,000 distinct CDR3 sequences, around 27% seen once. Study-wide results and caveats: Elevated frequency relative to controls characterized four or five TRBV segments in patients, TRBV5-6, TRBV5-1 and TRBV20-1 among them.

No antigen has been identified for these receptors. Sequenced: blood. The receptors shown here come from a girl between 5 and 17 years old with multiple sclerosis.

A few counts support this clonotype. V and J are TRBV12-3 or TRBV12-4 and TRBJ2-4; D unresolved. The V end was cut by 5 bases, the J end by 5 bases, with 10 bases between. The CDR3 has 13 amino acids. The CDR3 region is CASSPGPQNIQYF. The DNA for the CDR3 is TGTGCCAGCAGTCCCGGGCCCCAAAACATTCAGTACTTC.

This chain connects TRBV5-6 to TRBJ2-3; D is uncertain. CDR3 length: 15 amino acids. Trimming stripped 2 bases from V and 2 bases from J, with 12 bases between. Per the germline V gene, CDR1 is SGHDT and CDR2 is YYEEEE. CDR3 DNA sequence: TGTGCCAGCAGCTTTCTAAGGGCCGACACAGATACGCAGTATTTT. It translates to CASSFLRADTDTQYF.

The chain joins TRBV18 to TRBJ2-7; the D is unclear. V was clipped by 2 bases and J by 1 base, with 6 bases between them. Germline CDR1 KGHSH, CDR2 LQKENI. This CDR3 is 13 amino acids long. The CDR3 sequence: CASSPDLSYEQYF. CDR3 bases: TGTGCCAGCTCACCAGACCTTTCCTACGAGCAGTACTTC. Looking up the rest from reference TRBV18 and TRBJ2-7 gives the full variable domain: NAGVMQNPRHLVRRRGQEARLRCSPMKGHSHVYWYRQLPEEGLKFMVYLQKENIIDESGMPKERFSAEFPKEGPSILRIQQVVRGDSAAYFCASSPDLSYEQYFGPGTRLTVT.

The genes are TRBV6-1 and TRBJ2-1, with a possible D match to TRBD1 (6 bases). The end of the DNA aligns better with TRBJ2-7, so the J call may be wrong. This CDR3 has 14 residues. Germline values: CDR1 MNHNS, CDR2 SASEGT. The CDR3 sequence: CASSASGTLFEQYF. The CDR3 region has the DNA TGTGCCAGCAGTGCCTCCGGGACATTATTCGAGCAGTACTTC.

This clonotype showed up just a few times. J is TRBJ1-6 and V is TRBV20-1; 8 bases agree with TRBD1. In germline, CDR1 is DFQATT, CDR2 SNEGSKA (reference sequence). Unmatched junction bases numbered 13, after V lost 5 bases and J lost 7 bases. The CDR3 contains 16 residues. CDR3 amino acids: CSAPLTGASRNSPLHF. CDR3 in DNA: TGCAGTGCTCCACTGACAGGGGCTTCAAGAAATTCACCCCTCCACTTT.

This clonotype was found a few times. The chain is built from TRBV9 and TRBJ2-1; TRBD2 agrees at 8 bases. Germline CDR1 SGDLS, CDR2 YYNGEE. Trimming removed 0 bases from V and 5 bases from J; junction bases left unmatched: 7. The CDR3 covers 16 residues. The CDR3 DNA reads TGTGCCAGCAGCGTAGGAGTCGGGAGGGGCCACAATGAGCAGTTCTTC. This gives the protein CASSVGVGRGHNEQFF.

The chain joins TRBV9 to TRBJ1-4; D remains ambiguous. This CDR3 has 15 residues. V was clipped by 4 bases and J by 3 bases, with 13 bases between them. Germline V gene lookup returns CDR1 SGDLS and CDR2 YYNGEE. The CDR3 DNA sequence: TGTGCCAGCAGCTCTGCGGGGAATCCTAATGAAAAACTGTTTTTT. It translates to CASSSAGNPNEKLFF.

Worth noting for this clonotype: A much larger clone differs by one base, so this may be a read error. The chain couples TRBV7-2 to TRBJ2-5; possibly TRBD1 or TRBD2 for D (5 bases each). The tail of the sequence fits TRBJ2-7 better, so the J call may be wrong. Per the germline V gene, CDR1 is SGHTA and CDR2 is FQGNSA. This CDR3 has 13 residues. Here the CDR3 DNA reads TGTGCCGGCAGCTTAACGTCCGGGGCCGAGCAGTACTTC. Translating gives CAGSLTSGAEQYF.

This clonotype was seen only a few times. The chain links TRBV9 to TRBJ2-2, with D maybe TRBD2 (6 bases). In germline, CDR1 is SGDLS, CDR2 YYNGEE. The CDR3 consists of 16 residues. V was cut by 4 bases and J by 0 bases, with 13 bases left in between. The CDR3 spells CASSLRRAPNTGELFF. The DNA for the CDR3 is TGTGCCAGCAGCCTTCGGAGGGCTCCGAACACCGGGGAGCTGTTTTTT.

This clonotype was found many times. The chain employs TRBV6-1 and TRBJ1-5, with no clear D. The CDR3 loop spans 16 amino acids. Germline-derived CDR1 and CDR2 are MNHNS and SASEGT. The V gene lost 0 bases and the J gene lost 2 bases, with 11 bases spanning the gap. The CDR3 protein is CASSEAIVGGNQPQHF. CDR3 in DNA: TGTGCCAGCAGTGAAGCTATCGTGGGTGGCAATCAGCCCCAGCATTTT.

The V gene is TRBV4-3, the J gene TRBJ1-3, with a weak D call TRBD1 (5 bases). The CDR3 is 17 amino acids. V was cut by 3 bases and J by 0 bases, with 15 bases left in between. Per the germline V gene, CDR1 is LGHNA and CDR2 is YSLEER. CDR3 region: CASSHPGSSNSGNTIYF. The CDR3 region has the DNA TGCGCCAGCAGCCACCCAGGGTCCTCCAACTCTGGAAACACCATATATTTT.

V is TRBV4-3 and J is TRBJ2-7, with no clear D. Looked up from germline, CDR1 is LGHNA and CDR2 is YSLEER. Trimming cost V 4 bases and J 0 bases, with 13 bases left between them. CDR3 size: 15 residues. DNA for the CDR3: TGCGCCAGCAGCCCCGTCCGCGCCAGCTCCTACGAGCAGTACTTC. This codes for CASSPVRASSYEQYF.

Concerning this clonotype: The CDR3 ends on some other residue instead of the conserved phenylalanine or tryptophan, so this is likely a read error. The chain carries TRBV7-6 and TRBJ1-2; 7 positions match TRBD1. Germline assignment: CDR1 SGHVS and CDR2 FNYEAQ. After removal of 5 bases from V and 0 bases from J, the junction contained 3 bases not matched to a gene. CDR3 length: 14 amino acids. DNA of the CDR3: TGTGCCAGCAGCCGGGGACAGCCTAACTATGGCTACACCCTC. Residues: CASSRGQPNYGYTL.

The chain joins TRBV28 to TRBJ2-5; D remains unclear. CDR1 MDHEN and CDR2 SYDVKM come from the germline V gene. This CDR3 is built from 15 residues. The V gene lost 8 bases and the J gene lost 1 base, with 17 bases spanning the gap. The CDR3 bases are TGTGCCAGCGGAAGTGGAGAGGAGTTCCAAGAGACCCAGTACTTC. It encodes CASGSGEEFQETQYF.

The chain combines TRBV10-3 with TRBJ2-3, with D perhaps TRBD1 (5 bases). Germline V gene sequence: CDR1 ENHRY, CDR2 SYGVKD. Trimming cost V 6 bases and J 3 bases, with 13 bases left between them. The CDR3 sequence is 14 residues long. The CDR3 loop is CAIRGAGSTDTQYF. The CDR3 DNA is TGTGCCATCAGAGGTGCAGGGTCGACAGATACGCAGTATTTT.

This clonotype was seen more than once but under ten times. V and J are TRBV7-2 and TRBJ1-1; D may be TRBD1 (5 bases). Trimming pared 7 bases from V and 4 bases from J, leaving 16 bases between. Germline lookup yields CDR1 SGHTA and CDR2 FQGNSA. The CDR3 length is 14 residues. The CDR3 DNA is TGTGCCAGCAACAATCGGGGGTGGTCCACTGAAGCTTTCTTT. This codes for CASNNRGWSTEAFF.

At least ten counts were recorded for this clonotype. The chain carries TRBV5-1 and TRBJ2-6, with D possibly matching TRBD1 (5 bases). Trimming pared 4 bases from V and 0 bases from J, leaving 11 bases between. Germline loops: CDR1 SGHRS, CDR2 YFSETQ. The CDR3 loop spans 16 amino acids. CDR3 bases: TGCGCCAGCAGCCCAGGACACAACTCTGGGGCCAACGTCCTGACTTTC. Translated: CASSPGHNSGANVLTF.

This chain uses TRBV5-6 with TRBJ2-7, with 7 nucleotides matching TRBD1. Trimming at V came to 3 bases and at J to 4 bases, leaving 10 bases not matched to a gene. There are 15 residues in the CDR3. In germline, CDR1 is SGHDT, CDR2 YYEEEE. The CDR3 sequence is CASSSKPGQPYEQYF. The CDR3, as DNA: TGTGCCAGCAGCTCGAAGCCGGGACAGCCATACGAGCAGTACTTC.

The chain is built from TRBV6-5 and TRBJ1-1, with a weak D call TRBD1 (6 bases). The CDR3 extends over 13 amino acids. Trimming removed 2 bases from V and 4 bases from J, with 8 bases in between. Germline V CDR1 and CDR2: MNHEY, SVGAGI. The CDR3 DNA follows: TGTGCCAGCAGTTACCAGGGGCTCACTGAAGCTTTCTTT. Translating gives CASSYQGLTEAFF.

There are a few counts of this clonotype. The V and J genes are TRBV6-5 and TRBJ2-7; 10 bases are shared with TRBD2. There are 16 residues in the CDR3. The ends lost 0 bases at V and 2 bases at J; junction bases unmatched: 4. From germline, CDR1 is MNHEY and CDR2 SVGAGI. CDR3 sequence reads: CASSYSRAGGAYEQYF. Written as DNA, the CDR3 is TGTGCCAGCAGTTACTCGAGAGCGGGGGGGGCCTACGAGCAGTACTTC.

V is TRBV9 and J is TRBJ1-2; 7 nucleotides agree with TRBD1. The germline V gene encodes CDR1 SGDLS and CDR2 YYNGEE. J gave up 6 bases and V 0 bases, and 8 bases lay outside the gene matches. The CDR3 is 15 amino acids. The CDR3 nucleotides read TGTGCCAGCAGCGTAGGGCTCAGGACAGGCGATGGCTACACCTTC. Amino acid sequence: CASSVGLRTGDGYTF.

In its sample, this clonotype was seen a few times. V is TRBV29-1 and J is TRBJ2-7, with 9 nucleotides matching TRBD2. CDR1 is SQVTM, CDR2 ANQGSEA, per germline. There are 14 residues in the CDR3. Trimming took 1 base from V and 3 from J; bases not matched to a gene: 4. In DNA, the CDR3 is TGCAGCGTTGAAGGGCTAGCGGGGTACTACGAGCAGTACTTC. Its protein product is CSVEGLAGYYEQYF.

This clonotype occurred a few times. The gene calls are TRBV3-1 and TRBJ1-1, with 8 bases identical to TRBD1. J was trimmed by 4 bases and V by 4 bases; bases with no gene match: 5. This CDR3 has 14 amino acids. CDR1 and CDR2 from the germline V gene are LGHDT and YNNKEL (reference sequence). CDR3 DNA: TGTGCCAGCAGCCGAAAAGACAGGGGCACTGAAGCTTTCTTT. This encodes CASSRKDRGTEAFF.

V gene TRBV7-2 combines with J gene TRBJ2-4; perhaps TRBD1 as D (6 bases). Between the trimmed V and J ends, which lost 5 bases and 0 bases, there was a span of 14 bases. The CDR3 sequence is 16 residues long. The germline V gene has CDR1 SGHTA and CDR2 FQGNSA. The CDR3 reads CASSPGVSVAKNIQYF. The CDR3, as DNA: TGTGCCAGCAGCCCAGGGGTATCCGTAGCCAAAAACATTCAGTACTTC.